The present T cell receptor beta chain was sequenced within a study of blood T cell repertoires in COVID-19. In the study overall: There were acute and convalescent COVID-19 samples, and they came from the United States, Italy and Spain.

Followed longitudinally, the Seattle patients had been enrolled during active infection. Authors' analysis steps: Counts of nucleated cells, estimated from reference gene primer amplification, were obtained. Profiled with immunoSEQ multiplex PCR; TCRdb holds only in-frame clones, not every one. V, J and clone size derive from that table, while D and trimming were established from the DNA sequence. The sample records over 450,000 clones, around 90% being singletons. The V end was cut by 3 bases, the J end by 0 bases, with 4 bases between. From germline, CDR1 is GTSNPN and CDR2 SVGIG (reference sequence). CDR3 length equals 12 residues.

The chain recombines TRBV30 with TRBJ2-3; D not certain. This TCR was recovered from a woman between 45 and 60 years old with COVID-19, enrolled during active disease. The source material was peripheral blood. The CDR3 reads CAWRASTDTQYF. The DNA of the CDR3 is TGTGCCTGGAGAGCCAGCACAGATACGCAGTATTTT.